Listed below are T cell receptor beta chains from one sample, sequenced in a study of blood T cell repertoires in COVID-19. Measured with immunoSEQ multiplex PCR; TCRdb has only the in-frame clones, and not every one. The sample carries a few hundred thousand clones, more than 65% recorded once. The sequencing input was peripheral blood. Receptors were obtained from a person aged 70 to 85 with COVID-19, enrolled during active disease. Each CDR3 is given without its conserved first and last residue. Fields, in order: clone size, V gene, J gene, CDR3 protein. Size is omitted from some rows. Given values are once, few, many or a class for expanded clones.

clone_size: NA
v_call: TRBV5-1
j_call: TRBJ1-2
cdr3_aa: ASSLAPDRHDT

clone_size: NA
v_call: TRBV6-5
j_call: TRBJ2-3
cdr3_aa: ASSLSGSQDTQY

clone_size: NA
v_call: TRBV21-1
j_call: TRBJ1-3
cdr3_aa: ARNRGFGGNTIY

clone_size: NA
v_call: TRBV6-5
j_call: TRBJ2-5
cdr3_aa: ASSNGRGSLETQY

clone_size: NA
v_call: TRBV4-2
j_call: TRBJ2-7
cdr3_aa: ASSQDIGLAGNEQY

clone_size: NA
v_call: TRBV9
j_call: TRBJ2-2
cdr3_aa: ASSSKDRNTGELF

clone_size: NA
v_call: TRBV19
j_call: TRBJ2-5
cdr3_aa: ASRVAGVETQY

clone_size: NA
v_call: TRBV12-2
j_call: TRBJ1-1
cdr3_aa: ASRLGREGLTEAF

clone_size: NA
v_call: TRBV28
j_call: TRBJ2-1
cdr3_aa: ASSPGPYNEQF

clone_size: NA
v_call: TRBV19
j_call: TRBJ2-1
cdr3_aa: ASRTGGSSYNEQF

clone_size: NA
v_call: TRBV18
j_call: TRBJ2-1
cdr3_aa: ASSPGVDEQF

clone_size: NA
v_call: TRBV11-1
j_call: TRBJ2-1
cdr3_aa: ASSSSGQPSAEQF

clone_size: NA
v_call: TRBV19
j_call: TRBJ2-3
cdr3_aa: ASNTGPGTDTQY

clone_size: NA
v_call: TRBV6-2/TRBV6-3
j_call: TRBJ1-1
cdr3_aa: ASSYLRKISSSNTEAF

clone_size: once
v_call: TRBV6-2/TRBV6-3
j_call: TRBJ2-5
cdr3_aa: ASSYDRPLQETQY

clone_size: NA
v_call: TRBV12-3/TRBV12-4
j_call: TRBJ1-4
cdr3_aa: ASRDRVGEKLF

clone_size: NA
v_call: TRBV5-4
j_call: TRBJ2-2
cdr3_aa: ASSLWGVAGDTGELF

clone_size: NA
v_call: TRBV28
j_call: TRBJ1-1
cdr3_aa: ASRRGNTEAF

clone_size: NA
v_call: TRBV27
j_call: TRBJ1-2
cdr3_aa: ASSLRREPNYGYT

clone_size: NA
v_call: TRBV5-1
j_call: TRBJ2-5
cdr3_aa: ASSLGLLQETQY

clone_size: once
v_call: TRBV5-5
j_call: TRBJ1-5
cdr3_aa: ASSPRTGWDNQPQH

clone_size: NA
v_call: TRBV3-1/TRBV3-2
j_call: TRBJ2-2
cdr3_aa: ASSLRDRVFTGELF

clone_size: NA
v_call: TRBV6-2/TRBV6-3
j_call: TRBJ2-1
cdr3_aa: ASSYLLGRLGNEQF

clone_size: NA
v_call: TRBV5-3
j_call: TRBJ1-1
cdr3_aa: ARSPVWNTEAF

clone_size: NA
v_call: TRBV20-1
j_call: TRBJ2-5
cdr3_aa: SASRLAGETQY

clone_size: NA
v_call: TRBV19
j_call: TRBJ2-3
cdr3_aa: ASSATRSTDTQY

clone_size: NA
v_call: TRBV15
j_call: TRBJ2-7
cdr3_aa: ATSRAGTTYEQY

clone_size: NA
v_call: TRBV7-2
j_call: TRBJ2-1
cdr3_aa: ASSPLAGGPNEQF

clone_size: NA
v_call: TRBV2
j_call: TRBJ2-7
cdr3_aa: ASAPARLLSSYEQY

clone_size: NA
v_call: TRBV4-3
j_call: TRBJ2-2
cdr3_aa: ASSQDPRDTTNTGELF

clone_size: NA
v_call: TRBV18
j_call: TRBJ2-2
cdr3_aa: ASSPYNPGTSGTTGELF

clone_size: NA
v_call: TRBV6-6
j_call: TRBJ1-1
cdr3_aa: ASSSPGQMNTEAF

clone_size: NA
v_call: TRBV5-5
j_call: TRBJ2-1
cdr3_aa: ASSLATGGIHEQF

clone_size: NA
v_call: TRBV9
j_call: TRBJ2-4
cdr3_aa: ASSVSSGGNIQY

clone_size: NA
v_call: TRBV28
j_call: TRBJ1-6
cdr3_aa: ASGSGAAVDSPLH

clone_size: NA
v_call: TRBV6-2/TRBV6-3
j_call: TRBJ2-5
cdr3_aa: ASSYIRGLGETQY

clone_size: NA
v_call: TRBV6-2/TRBV6-3
j_call: TRBJ2-7
cdr3_aa: ASSFFRYEQY

clone_size: few
v_call: TRBV20-1
j_call: TRBJ2-7
cdr3_aa: SASPVINEQY

clone_size: NA
v_call: TRBV7-8
j_call: TRBJ1-5
cdr3_aa: ASRASGQGVNQPQH

clone_size: NA
v_call: TRBV5-1
j_call: TRBJ2-6
cdr3_aa: ASSTGQDSAGANVLT

clone_size: NA
v_call: TRBV13
j_call: TRBJ1-5
cdr3_aa: ASSLGGGGQPQH

clone_size: NA
v_call: TRBV27
j_call: TRBJ1-1
cdr3_aa: ASSLSKTGRNTEAF

clone_size: NA
v_call: TRBV5-4
j_call: TRBJ2-4
cdr3_aa: ASSLSGGQNIQY

clone_size: NA
v_call: TRBV6-2/TRBV6-3
j_call: TRBJ2-2
cdr3_aa: ASSYRPGLATGELF

clone_size: few
v_call: TRBV7-2
j_call: TRBJ2-5
cdr3_aa: ASSRGLAGQETQY

clone_size: NA
v_call: TRBV9
j_call: TRBJ1-2
cdr3_aa: ASSVGQGQYGYT

clone_size: NA
v_call: TRBV7-2
j_call: TRBJ2-7
cdr3_aa: ASSSTAYEQY

clone_size: NA
v_call: TRBV30
j_call: TRBJ1-3
cdr3_aa: AWSVPGLNSGNTIY

clone_size: NA
v_call: TRBV11-2
j_call: TRBJ1-1
cdr3_aa: ASRMLGGGTEAF

clone_size: NA
v_call: TRBV2
j_call: TRBJ1-1
cdr3_aa: ASRQGSATEAF

clone_size: few
v_call: TRBV27
j_call: TRBJ2-2
cdr3_aa: ASSLNVWGTGNTGELF

clone_size: once
v_call: TRBV18
j_call: TRBJ2-1
cdr3_aa: ASSPSGTYNEQF

clone_size: NA
v_call: TRBV7-8
j_call: TRBJ2-7
cdr3_aa: ASSLLLGGTDEQY

clone_size: NA
v_call: TRBV6-5
j_call: TRBJ2-7
cdr3_aa: ASRRQESYEQY